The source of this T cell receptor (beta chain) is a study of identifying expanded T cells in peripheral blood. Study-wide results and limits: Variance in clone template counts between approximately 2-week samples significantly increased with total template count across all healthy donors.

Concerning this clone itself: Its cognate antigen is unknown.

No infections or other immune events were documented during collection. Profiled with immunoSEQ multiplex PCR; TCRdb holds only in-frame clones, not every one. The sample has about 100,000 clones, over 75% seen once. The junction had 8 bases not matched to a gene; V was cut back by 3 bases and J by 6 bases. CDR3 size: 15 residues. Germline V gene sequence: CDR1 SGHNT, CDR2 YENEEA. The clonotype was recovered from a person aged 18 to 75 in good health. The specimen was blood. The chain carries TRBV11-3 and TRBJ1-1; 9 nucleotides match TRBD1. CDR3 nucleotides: TGTGCCAGCAGCTTCAGGGACAGGGCGGTCGCTGAAGCTTTCTTT. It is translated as CASSFRDRAVAEAFF. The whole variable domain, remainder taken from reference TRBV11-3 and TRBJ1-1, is EAGVVQSPRYKIIEKKQPVAFWCNPISGHNTLYWYLQNLGQGPELLIRYENEEAVDDSQLPKDRFSAERLKGVDSTLKIQPAELGDSAVYLCASSFRDRAVAEAFFGQGTRLTVV.